What follows are 32 T cell receptor beta chains derived from one specimen sequenced in a study of breast tumors, draining lymph nodes, adjacent tissues. Using its own MiXCR run on the multiplex PCR reads, TCRdb lists one record per CDR3 protein. The data show some 150,000 distinct CDR3 sequences, 33% seen once. Samples came from axillary lymph nodes draining the breast cancer. Sequenced input: axillary lymph node tissue. The receptors come from a female donor with breast cancer. Some clones in this sample may be carry-over from other donors' samples.

This clonotype appeared many times. In DNA form, the CDR3 reads TGCAGTGCTAGGTCTAGGCGAGGGAACTACGAGCAGTACTTC. It translates to CSARSRRGNYEQYF. V gene TRBV20-1 combines with J gene TRBJ2-7, with D perhaps TRBD2 (5 bases). The CDR3 runs to 14 residues. In germline, CDR1 is DFQATT, CDR2 SNEGSKA (reference sequence). V was trimmed by 3 bases and J by 3 bases, leaving 15 bases between them.

The chain employs TRBV7-9 and TRBJ2-1; 7 positions agree with TRBD1. V was clipped by 5 bases and J by 9 bases; unmatched bases: 7. Germline V gene sequence: CDR1 SEHNR, CDR2 FQNEAQ (reference sequence). This CDR3 comprises 13 residues. DNA of the CDR3: TGTGCCAGCAGCCAACAGACAGGGTTTGAGCAGTTCTTC. Its translation is CASSQQTGFEQFF.

As regards this clonotype: A much larger clonotype is one base distant, so this may be a read error. Here the CDR3 omits its conserved ending phenylalanine or tryptophan, so a read error is the likely source. V usage is TRBV28 and J usage is TRBJ2-1, with D maybe TRBD2 (5 bases). V lost 9 bases and J lost 8, with 11 bases in between. Germline values: CDR1 MDHEN, CDR2 SYDVKM. The CDR3 is 11 residues long. CDR3 nucleotides: TGTGCCAGTCGATTGAGGGATGAGCAGTTCCTC. Protein product: CASRLRDEQFL.

The sample holds many counts of this clonotype. The chain recombines TRBV9 with TRBJ2-1; 9 bases match TRBD2. The CDR3 consists of 16 residues. Germline V gene data show CDR1 as SGDLS and CDR2 as YYNGEE. V lost 0 bases, J lost 4 bases, and 5 bases stayed unmatched. The DNA for the CDR3 is TGTGCCAGCAGCGTAGATAGCGGGGGTGGATACAATGAGCAGTTCTTC. Translating it yields CASSVDSGGGYNEQFF.

This clonotype was seen a single time. This sequence joins TRBV12-3 or TRBV12-4 and TRBJ2-7; possibly TRBD1 or TRBD2 for D (5 bases each). V was shortened by 3 bases and J by 3 bases, with 15 bases between the two germline ends. The CDR3 totals 15 residues. This CDR3 is CASSFGAGPSYEQYF. CDR3 coding DNA: TGTGCCAGCAGTTTCGGGGCAGGACCTAGCTACGAGCAGTACTTC.

A word on this clonotype: Sequence at one end of the junction differs from germline and may be a read error. The chain links TRBV20-1 to TRBJ2-7; no definite D call. The CDR3 length is 11 residues. Germline V CDR1 and CDR2: DFQATT, SNEGSKA (reference sequence). The CDR3 protein is CSATESYKQYF. DNA of the CDR3: TGCAGTGCTACCGAAAGCTACAAGCAGTACTTC.

This clonotype was seen ten or more times. This sequence joins TRBV24-1 and TRBJ2-1; possibly TRBD2 for D (6 bases). The CDR3 totals 16 residues. CDR1 is KGHDR and CDR2 is SFDVKD in the germline V gene. The ends were cut back, 1 base at V and 3 bases at J, with 12 bases in the middle. DNA of the CDR3: TGTGCCACCAGTGATTTATCCCCGGGGGTCTACAATGAGCAGTTCTTC. Encoded protein: CATSDLSPGVYNEQFF.

This clonotype occurred a few times. The V call is TRBV25-1, the J call TRBJ1-1; D is perhaps TRBD1 (5 bases). V lost 2 bases and J 10 bases, leaving 11 bases between the germline ends. Germline CDR1 and CDR2: MGHDK and SYGVNS. The CDR3 extends over 12 amino acids. The CDR3 bases are TGTGCCAGCAGTGAAGGGCAGGGAAGAGCTTTCTTT. Amino acids: CASSEGQGRAFF.

CDR3 coding DNA: TGTGCCAGCATCCGCGGACAGGCGGGTAACACCGGGGAGCTGTTTTTT. It is translated as CASIRGQAGNTGELFF. The chain uses TRBV12-3 or TRBV12-4 and TRBJ2-2; 7 nucleotides align to TRBD1. The junction had 10 bases not matched to a gene; V was cut back by 7 bases and J by 2 bases. The CDR3 length is 16 residues.

CDR3 DNA: TGTGCCACCAGTGATTCTAACTCGAGCACCGGGGAGCTGTTTTTT. Translation: CATSDSNSSTGELFF. The V and J genes are TRBV24-1 and TRBJ2-2; D remains unclear. V lost 2 bases to trimming and J lost 4 bases, with 10 bases between them. The germline CDR1 and CDR2 sequences are KGHDR and SFDVKD. The CDR3 has 15 residues.

This sequence joins TRBV6-5 and TRBJ1-2, with 11 bases aligning to TRBD1. The V and J ends lost 4 bases and 4 bases, in that order; junction bases with no gene match: 2. CDR1 and CDR2 (germline): MNHEY, SVGAGI. There are 14 residues in the CDR3. The DNA of the CDR3 is TGTGCCAGCAGTTCCGGGACAGGGGGCTATGGCTACACCTTC. It is translated as CASSSGTGGYGYTF.

This chain joins TRBV9 and TRBJ1-6; D not certain. The V gene lost 2 bases and the J gene lost 7 bases, with 10 bases spanning the gap. The length of the CDR3 is 14 residues. The germline V gene encodes CDR1 SGDLS and CDR2 YYNGEE. CDR3: CASSVWQKNSPLHF. CDR3 bases: TGTGCCAGCAGCGTTTGGCAGAAAAATTCACCCCTCCACTTT.

This sequence joins TRBV4-3 and TRBJ1-5; no definite D call. The germline V gene has CDR1 LGHNA and CDR2 YSLEER. V lost 0 bases and J lost 9, with 12 bases in between. The CDR3 consists of 14 residues. CDR3 amino acids: CASSQDVAGWPQHF. CDR3 coding DNA: TGCGCCAGCAGCCAAGATGTAGCGGGGTGGCCCCAGCATTTT.

This clonotype was detected ten times or more. The chain is built from TRBV20-1 and TRBJ1-4, with 9 bases fitting TRBD1. CDR1 and CDR2 (germline): DFQATT, SNEGSKA (reference sequence). The CDR3 consists of 14 residues. V dropped 5 bases and J dropped 7; count of bases not matched to a gene: 8. In DNA form, the CDR3 reads TGCAGTGCTGGACACAGGGGGCGGAGTGAAAAACTGTTTTTT. Its protein product is CSAGHRGRSEKLFF.

This clonotype was recorded at least ten times. V is TRBV6-6 and J is TRBJ2-7; 7 bases line up with TRBD1. Germline CDR1 is MNHNY and CDR2 is SVGAGI (reference sequence). After removal of 5 bases from V and 3 bases from J, the junction contained 7 bases not matched to a gene. The CDR3 totals 14 residues. This CDR3 reads CASSRDSDSYEQYF. The CDR3 bases are TGTGCCAGCAGTCGGGACAGCGATAGCTACGAGCAGTACTTC.

The chain uses TRBV29-1 and TRBJ2-2; the match to TRBD1 covers 7 bases. Looked up from germline, CDR1 is SQVTM and CDR2 is ANQGSEA. CDR3 length: 15 amino acids. J lost 1 base, V lost 7 bases, and 9 bases had no gene match. The CDR3 region is CSANRGRLNTGELFF. The CDR3 DNA is TGCAGCGCAAACAGGGGTAGACTGAACACCGGGGAGCTGTTTTTT.

The chain is built from TRBV7-9 and TRBJ1-2; 12 nucleotides agree with TRBD1. J was trimmed by 11 bases and V by 0 bases; bases with no gene match: 10. CDR3 size: 16 residues. Germline V gene lookup returns CDR1 SEHNR and CDR2 FQNEAQ (reference sequence). The CDR3 region is CASSLARQGQGAGYTF. CDR3 nucleotides: TGTGCCAGCAGCTTAGCTCGACAGGGACAGGGGGCGGGTTACACCTTC.

This clonotype was found a few times. The chain links TRBV6-1 to TRBJ2-3; 11 bases are a match to TRBD2. The CDR3 has 15 residues. With V trimmed by 11 bases and J by 5 bases, 12 bases remained unmatched. Germline V gives CDR1 MNHNS, CDR2 SASEGT. The CDR3 DNA follows: TGTGCCGGACGTAGCGGGGGGGCCGGTCGAGATACGCAGTATTTT. This codes for CAGRSGGAGRDTQYF.

Comment on this clonotype: No conserved phenylalanine or tryptophan ends this CDR3, so it is likely a read error. V usage is TRBV3-1 and J usage is TRBJ2-7; TRBD1 might be the D (5 bases). Germline CDR1 LGHDT, CDR2 YNNKEL (reference sequence). The CDR3 runs 13 residues. CDR3 in amino acids: CASSQDPGQEQYS. CDR3 DNA sequence: TGCGCCAGCAGCCAAGATCCAGGGCAGGAGCAGTACTCC.

This clonotype was counted at least ten times. The V and J genes are TRBV24-1 and TRBJ2-5; TRBD1 aligns across 10 bases. V shed 1 base, J shed 1 base, and the junction held 5 bases outside the gene matches. Germline CDR1 KGHDR, CDR2 SFDVKD. The CDR3 covers 17 residues. The chain's CDR3 is CATSDFGTGALQETQYF. DNA for the CDR3: TGTGCCACCAGTGATTTCGGGACAGGGGCCCTCCAAGAGACCCAGTACTTC.

This clonotype appeared many times. The rearrangement uses TRBV25-1 and TRBJ2-2; 8 nucleotides match TRBD1. CDR1 and CDR2 (germline): MGHDK, SYGVNS. This CDR3 has 16 residues. After removal of 4 bases from V and 5 bases from J, the junction contained 9 bases not matched to a gene. DNA of the CDR3: TGTGCCAGCAGTGTTAACAGGGGGTCCGGGACCGGGGAGCTGTTTTTT. Protein product: CASSVNRGSGTGELFF.

As concerns this clonotype: Sequence at one end of the junction differs from germline and may be a read error. The chain has TRBV3-1 and TRBJ1-5; D not certain. CDR1 is LGHDT and CDR2 is YNNKEL in the germline V gene (reference sequence). The CDR3 contains 12 residues. The CDR3: CASGRGNQPQHF. The CDR3 DNA reads TGCGCCAGCGGCCGTGGGAATCAGCCCCAGCATTTT.

This clonotype showed up many times. The J gene is TRBJ2-3, the V gene TRBV20-1; TRBD1 or TRBD2 may be the D gene (5 bases each). The CDR3 loop spans 13 amino acids. CDR1 is DFQATT and CDR2 is SNEGSKA in the germline V gene (reference sequence). The germline V and J ends were trimmed by 3 bases and 6 bases, with 13 bases remaining between them. The CDR3: CSASYRRDDTQYF. In DNA, the CDR3 is TGCAGTGCTAGTTATCGCAGGGACGATACGCAGTATTTT.

This clonotype was recorded many times. The chain couples TRBV20-1 to TRBJ1-2; the D gene is possibly TRBD1 (5 bases). Per germline, CDR1 DFQATT and CDR2 SNEGSKA (reference sequence). The CDR3 spans 13 residues. V gave up 1 base and J gave up 2 bases, with 8 bases separating them. The CDR3 DNA reads as TGCAGTGCTAGAGTAACAGGCAACTATGGCTACACCTTC. It specifies CSARVTGNYGYTF.

The chain joins TRBV7-9 to TRBJ2-3, with D maybe TRBD2 (5 bases). Trimming left V 6 bases short and J 0 bases short, with 13 bases between. The CDR3 length is 15 residues. Germline V lookup: CDR1 SEHNR, CDR2 FQNEAQ (reference sequence). Here the CDR3 DNA reads TGTGCCAGCAGGAGGGAAGCGGATAGCACAGATACGCAGTATTTT. Translated: CASRREADSTDTQYF.

V is TRBV30 and J is TRBJ1-5; tentative D call: TRBD1 (5 bases). Germline V CDR1 and CDR2: GTSNPN, SVGIG (reference sequence). The length of the CDR3 is 13 residues. V was pared by 0 bases and J by 11 bases, with 14 bases between. The CDR3 region has the DNA TGTGCCTGGAGTGTACTGTGGGGGAGGGCCCAGCATTTT. Translated, it gives CAWSVLWGRAQHF.

This clonotype was seen ten or more times. The rearrangement joins TRBV6-1 to TRBJ2-7, with 9 nucleotides matching TRBD1. CDR1 is MNHNS, CDR2 SASEGT, per germline. V was clipped by 6 bases and J by 5 bases; unmatched bases: 5. CDR3 length: 13 residues. CDR3 DNA: TGTGCCAGCAGACAGGGGGCTCGCGACGAGCAGTACTTC. This translates into CASRQGARDEQYF.

Ten or more counts support this clonotype. The chain joins TRBV28 to TRBJ2-7; 7 bases map to TRBD1. CDR1 MDHEN and CDR2 SYDVKM come from the germline V gene. V shed 6 bases, J shed 2 bases, and the junction held 4 bases outside the gene matches. This CDR3 is built from 13 residues. CDR3: CASSVTGAYEQYF. CDR3 in DNA: TGTGCCAGCAGCGTTACAGGGGCCTACGAGCAGTACTTC.

This clonotype was counted between two and nine times. A much larger clone sits a single nucleotide away, making a read error possible. The chain recombines TRBV5-1 with TRBJ2-5, with D tentatively TRBD1 (6 bases). The CDR3 sequence is 15 residues long. V was clipped by 4 bases and J by 5 bases, with 18 bases between them. In germline, CDR1 is SGHRS, CDR2 YFSETQ. The CDR3 loop reads CASSTRTGYDETQYF. The DNA for the CDR3 is TGCGCCAGCAGCACAAGAACAGGGTACGACGAGACCCAGTACTTC.

The gene calls are TRBV11-2 and TRBJ2-3, with 10 bases identical to TRBD1. Germline CDR1 reads SGHAT; CDR2 reads FQNNGV. The V segment lost 4 bases and the J segment 9 bases; nucleotides outside the gene matches: 7. The CDR3 length is 14 residues. CDR3 amino acids: CASSSPGQGRTQYF. The CDR3 DNA sequence: TGTGCCAGCAGCTCCCCGGGACAGGGGAGGACGCAGTATTTT.

This chain joins TRBV4-1 and TRBJ1-3, with D perhaps matching TRBD1 (6 bases). The V gene lost 0 bases and the J gene lost 0 bases, with 15 bases spanning the gap. Germline V gives CDR1 MGHRA, CDR2 YSYEKL. The CDR3 covers 18 residues. The CDR3 is CASSQEGQILHSGNTIYF. CDR3 nucleotide sequence: TGCGCCAGCAGCCAAGAAGGACAGATACTTCACTCTGGAAACACCATATATTTT.

This clonotype was counted many times. This chain connects TRBV20-1 to TRBJ2-7; D uncertain. CDR3 length equals 14 residues. Germline V lookup: CDR1 DFQATT, CDR2 SNEGSKA (reference sequence). Trimming pared 6 bases from V and 5 bases from J, leaving 20 bases between. The CDR3 region has the DNA TGCAGTGCGGATTCGGACCGTTCTGGGAACGAGCAGTACTTC. Protein sequence: CSADSDRSGNEQYF.